Listed below are T cell receptor beta chains from one sample, sequenced in a study of identical twins. TCRdb fed the 5' RACE reads into MiXCR, producing one record per CDR3 protein. This table holds 700,000 or so distinct CDR3 sequences, 8.5% to 9% found once. Separately, the same data were catalogued under a study of yellow fever vaccine responses in identical twins.

What was sequenced was PBMCs. These receptors all come from a woman aged 18-30 years in good health. The CDR3 runs from the conserved cysteine through the conserved F or W. D genes are given only for firm matches. Rows give clone size only sometimes, using once, few, many, or a class for an expanded clone.

. TRBJ2-1 12 TRBV7-2 . CASRDILDEQFF TGTGCCAGCAGAGATATTCTAGATGAGCAGTTCTTC
TRBD1 TRBJ2-2 15 TRBV2 . CASSEQTGVGGELFF TGTGCCAGCAGTGAACAGACAGGGGTTGGCGGGGAGCTGTTTTTT
TRBD2 TRBJ2-5 15 TRBV12-3/TRBV12-4 . CASSLGTSVQETQYF TGTGCCAGCAGTTTAGGGACTAGCGTACAAGAGACCCAGTACTTC
. TRBJ2-1 15 TRBV12-3/TRBV12-4 many CASSHPAGAYNEQFF TGTGCCAGCAGTCATCCAGCGGGTGCCTACAATGAGCAGTTCTTC
. TRBJ2-7 14 TRBV12-3/TRBV12-4 . CASSPHGRLWEQYF TGTGCCAGCAGCCCACACGGACGGCTTTGGGAGCAGTACTTC
TRBD1 TRBJ2-3 11 TRBV30 . CAWSRQGTQYF TGTGCCTGGAGTAGACAGGGGACGCAGTATTTT
TRBD2 TRBJ2-1 15 TRBV7-9 many CASSLWSGSQDEQFF TGTGCCAGCAGCTTATGGAGCGGGAGCCAGGATGAGCAGTTCTTC
TRBD1 TRBJ2-5 15 TRBV7-2 few CASTETGAVQETQYF TGTGCCAGCACTGAGACAGGGGCAGTCCAAGAGACCCAGTACTTC
. TRBJ2-2 14 TRBV27 . CASSLGESVGELFF TGTGCCAGCAGTTTGGGAGAGTCTGTCGGGGAGCTGTTTTTT
. TRBJ2-2 14 TRBV29-1 many CSGLLDLNTGELFF TGCAGCGGTCTCCTCGATTTGAACACCGGGGAGCTGTTTTTT
TRBD2 TRBJ2-3 15 TRBV20-1 few CSARDLAGETDTQYF TGCAGTGCTAGAGATCTAGCGGGGGAGACAGATACGCAGTATTTT
TRBD1 TRBJ2-1 15 TRBV7-9 . CASSPGQNTYNEQFF TGTGCCAGCAGCCCGGGACAGAACACCTACAATGAGCAGTTCTTC
. TRBJ2-3 16 TRBV7-9 many CASSLFKIGTTDTQYF TGTGCCAGCAGCTTATTTAAGATTGGGACGACAGATACGCAGTATTTT
. TRBJ2-7 15 TRBV7-9 . CASSSSSGLYYEQYF TGTGCCAGCAGTTCAAGCTCAGGACTATACTACGAGCAGTACTTC
. TRBJ2-3 14 TRBV29-1 many CSAERGSSTDTQYF TGCAGCGCCGAGCGCGGTTCTAGCACAGATACGCAGTATTTT
TRBD1 TRBJ2-5 15 TRBV11-1 . CASSFDRGRQETQYF TGTGCCAGCAGCTTCGACAGGGGGCGGCAAGAGACCCAGTACTTC
TRBD2 TRBJ2-5 16 TRBV14 many CASSQGLAGSRGTQYF TGTGCCAGCAGCCAAGGGTTAGCGGGATCTCGCGGGACCCAGTACTTC
TRBD2 TRBJ2-1 14 TRBV7-2 . CASSLRTSGSSQFF TGTGCCAGCAGCTTGAGGACTAGCGGGAGCAGTCAGTTCTTC
. TRBJ2-1 14 TRBV20-1 few CSARDPDIYNEQFF TGCAGTGCTAGAGACCCTGATATCTACAATGAGCAGTTCTTC
TRBD2 TRBJ2-5 13 TRBV7-9 few CASSLGQREMEDF TGTGCCAGCAGCTTAGGGCAGCGGGAAATGGAGGACTTC
TRBD2 TRBJ2-3 20 TRBV9 few CASSAGGLADVGKSTDTQYF TGTGCCAGCAGCGCAGGAGGACTAGCGGATGTGGGTAAAAGCACAGATACGCAGTATTTT
TRBD1 TRBJ2-3 14 TRBV7-2 . CASRDRGQQDTQYF TGTGCCAGTAGGGACAGGGGGCAGCAAGATACGCAGTATTTT
TRBD2 TRBJ2-7 16 TRBV7-6 . CASSLEVAGSTYEQYF TGTGCCAGCAGCTTAGAAGTAGCGGGGAGCACCTACGAGCAGTACTTC
. TRBJ2-5 16 TRBV10-2 . CASSDWYRDGTETQYF TGCGCCAGCAGTGATTGGTACAGAGATGGGACAGAGACCCAGTACTTC
TRBD1 TRBJ1-2 17 TRBV4-1 few CASSQTLWTGGNYGYTF TGCGCCAGCAGCCAAACCCTTTGGACAGGGGGTAACTATGGCTACACCTTC
TRBD1 TRBJ2-7 16 TRBV27 . CASSLSQGQGLRGQYF TGTGCCAGCAGTCTCTCGCAGGGACAGGGACTTAGGGGGCAGTACTTC
. TRBJ1-4 14 TRBV12-3/TRBV12-4 few CASSFWGAGEKLFF TGTGCCAGCAGTTTCTGGGGGGCAGGCGAAAAACTGTTTTTT
. TRBJ2-7 14 TRBV20-1 many CSARDFEDFYEQYF TGCAGTGCTAGAGATTTCGAGGACTTCTACGAGCAGTACTTC
. TRBJ2-3 15 TRBV11-3 . CASSLDGQGPDTQYF TGTGCCAGCAGCTTAGATGGCCAGGGGCCAGATACGCAGTATTTT
TRBD1 TRBJ2-7 15 TRBV7-9 few CASSTGAAADYEQYF TGTGCCAGCAGCACAGGGGCGGCGGCCGACTACGAGCAGTACTTC
. TRBJ2-6 18 TRBV20-1 . CSAPPGLGKPSGANVLTF TGCAGTGCTCCGCCAGGGCTGGGGAAACCCTCTGGGGCCAACGTCCTGACTTTC